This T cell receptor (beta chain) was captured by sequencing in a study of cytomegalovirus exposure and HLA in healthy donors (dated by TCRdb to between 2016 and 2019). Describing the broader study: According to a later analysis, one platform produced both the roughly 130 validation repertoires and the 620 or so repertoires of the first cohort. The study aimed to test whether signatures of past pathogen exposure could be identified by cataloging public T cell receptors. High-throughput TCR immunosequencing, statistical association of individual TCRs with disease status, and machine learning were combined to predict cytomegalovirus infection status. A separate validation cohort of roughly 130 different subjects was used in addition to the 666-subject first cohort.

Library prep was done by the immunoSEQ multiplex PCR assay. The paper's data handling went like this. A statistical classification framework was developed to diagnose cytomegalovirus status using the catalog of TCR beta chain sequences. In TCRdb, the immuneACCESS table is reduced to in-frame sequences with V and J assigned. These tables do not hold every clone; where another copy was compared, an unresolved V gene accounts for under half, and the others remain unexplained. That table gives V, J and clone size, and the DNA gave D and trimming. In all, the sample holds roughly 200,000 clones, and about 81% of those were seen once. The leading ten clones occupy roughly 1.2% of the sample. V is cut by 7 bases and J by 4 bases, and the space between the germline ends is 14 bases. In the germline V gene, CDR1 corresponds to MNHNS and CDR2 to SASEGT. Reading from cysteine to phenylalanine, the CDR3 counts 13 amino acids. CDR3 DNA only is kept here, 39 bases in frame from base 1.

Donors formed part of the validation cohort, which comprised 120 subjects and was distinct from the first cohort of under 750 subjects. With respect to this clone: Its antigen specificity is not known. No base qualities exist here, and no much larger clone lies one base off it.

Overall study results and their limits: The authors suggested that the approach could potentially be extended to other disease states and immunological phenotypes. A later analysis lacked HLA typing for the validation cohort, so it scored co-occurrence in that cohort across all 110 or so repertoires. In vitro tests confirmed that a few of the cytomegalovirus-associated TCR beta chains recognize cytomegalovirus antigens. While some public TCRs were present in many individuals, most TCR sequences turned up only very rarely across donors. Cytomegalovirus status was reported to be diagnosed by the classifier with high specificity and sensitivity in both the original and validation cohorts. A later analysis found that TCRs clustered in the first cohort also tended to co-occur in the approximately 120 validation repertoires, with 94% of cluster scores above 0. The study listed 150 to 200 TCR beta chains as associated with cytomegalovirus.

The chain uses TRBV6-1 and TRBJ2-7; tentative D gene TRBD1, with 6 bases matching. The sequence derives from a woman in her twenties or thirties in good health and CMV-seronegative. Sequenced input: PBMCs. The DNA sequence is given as TGTGCCAGCACTCGATCAGGGGAATACGAGCAGTACTTC. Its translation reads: CASTRSGEYEQYF.